Listed below are T cell receptor beta chains from one sample, sequenced in a study of CD8+ T cells in alopecia areata. Sequencing used immunoSEQ multiplex PCR; TCRdb keeps in-frame clones, though not all of them. Seen here are 200,000 to 250,000 clones, around three fifths observed once, and the top ten hold about 1.4%. This sample comprised CD4+ T cells sorted from blood, obtained at week 4, from a patient treated with tofacitinib. The receptors derive from a human donor with alopecia areata. Both conserved end residues are trimmed from each CDR3. Each record gives: clone size, J gene, V gene, D gene, CDR3 length, CDR3 protein. The D gene is left open where the match is weak. Clone size, where shown, is once, few, many, or a class for clones that have expanded.

>once|TRBJ2-6|TRBV4-3|-|15
ASSQDPRGSGANVLT
>-|TRBJ1-2|TRBV7-2|TRBD1|12
ASSLGAGGKGYT
>-|TRBJ1-6|TRBV30|-|11
AWKWQRNSPLH
>-|TRBJ2-3|TRBV4-3|-|11
ASSQERRDTQY
>-|TRBJ2-1|TRBV30|-|9
AWIGLNEQF
>few|TRBJ1-2|TRBV6-5|TRBD1|10
ASTRTGHGYT
>-|TRBJ1-1|TRBV29-1|-|13
SVGELMGVGTEAF
>-|TRBJ2-7|TRBV29-1|-|9
SVGQLYEQY
>few|TRBJ1-4|TRBV4-1|-|13
ASSLIPAGNEKLF
>few|TRBJ1-5|TRBV29-1|-|11
SVGAGLNQPQH
>-|TRBJ1-1|TRBV2|TRBD1|12
ASNRQGRNTEAF
>few|TRBJ1-5|TRBV5-4|TRBD1|12
ASSLQGGNQPQH
>-|TRBJ1-4|TRBV27|-|11
ASSRGNNEKLF
>-|TRBJ1-1|TRBV27|-|12
ASRIWGLNTEAF
>-|TRBJ2-7|TRBV5-1|TRBD2|12
ASSSGTSGGMQY
>-|TRBJ2-1|TRBV9|-|11
ASSLSSYNEQF
>once|TRBJ2-1|TRBV5-1|TRBD1|13
ASSLSRQGYNEQF
>-|TRBJ2-3|TRBV7-6|TRBD2|15
ASSLVLGSGGTDTQY
>-|TRBJ1-5|TRBV7-7|-|9
ATQGYQPQH
>-|TRBJ1-2|TRBV21-1|-|12
ASSIGQEPHGYT
>many|TRBJ2-4|TRBV11-1|TRBD1|14
ASSFDPGQGMDIQY
>few|TRBJ2-2|TRBV29-1|TRBD2|13
SVGVGGGSTGELF
>-|TRBJ1-2|TRBV15|-|13
ATKPSSPGRSGYT
>-|TRBJ2-7|TRBV7-2|TRBD2|13
ASSPRMGGSHEQY
>-|TRBJ2-5|TRBV30|TRBD2|14
AWSVYLAGGRETQY
>-|TRBJ1-5|TRBV30|-|13
AWSRRAGVDQPQH
>-|TRBJ1-2|TRBV27|-|11
ASSLTGYYGYT
>few|TRBJ2-1|TRBV5-1|TRBD2|14
ASSLDAGGQFNEQF
>-|TRBJ2-5|TRBV5-1|-|13
ASSLDSRREETQY
>-|TRBJ1-6|TRBV6-1|-|10
ATGRDNSPLH
>once|TRBJ2-3|TRBV10-3|-|11
AIRDGGKDTQY
>-|TRBJ1-2|TRBV30|-|9
AWRGIYGYT
>-|TRBJ2-7|TRBV4-3|-|11
ASSQEAGQEQY
>-|TRBJ2-3|TRBV4-3|TRBD2|13
ASSLGLAGADTQY
>few|TRBJ2-7|TRBV28|-|10
ASSTGPYEQY